What follows describes a single T cell receptor beta chain. There is no known antigen for this receptor. Base qualities are not recorded, but no much larger clone differs from it by a single base. This entry comes from a study of technical replicates of blood from a handful of donors (dated by TCRdb to about 2017). After removal of 3 bases from V and 9 bases from J, the junction retains 8 bases not matched to a gene. The CDR3 starts with the cysteine, ends with the phenylalanine, and has 15 residues. Left in the record is the CDR3 DNA by itself, 45 bases read in frame from the first base. CDR1 and CDR2 were assigned from the germline V gene (reference sequence) as LNHDA and SQIVND. The library was built by means of the immunoSEQ multiplex PCR assay. What TCRdb holds here is the immuneACCESS table cut down to in-frame rearrangements. Part of the clones is not present; checked against another copy, under half of the missing clones reflect an unresolved V gene, and the others are unexplained. The sample contains under 90,000 clones, 98% of them found a single time. Approximately 0.15% of the sample is in the top ten clones.

The rearrangement joined TRBV19 to TRBJ1-6; TRBD1 lines up with 7 middle nucleotides. Specimen: T cells isolated from PBMCs. The TCR was taken from a human donor in good health. The CDR3 in this case is CASSMEAQGGSPLHF. The DNA sequence is TGTGCCAGTAGTATGGAGGCCCAGGGGGGTTCACCCCTCCACTTT.